These 28 T cell receptor beta chains originate from one sample sequenced in a study of tumor-infiltrating lymphocytes in primary liver carcinoma (dated by TCRdb to about 2017). RNA from unsorted whole blood was extracted with TRIzol reagent, and germline DNA was obtained with the DNeasy Blood & Tissue kit. The data were produced on an Illumina HiSeq 2500. TCRbeta-specific cDNA was reverse-transcribed from approximately 460 ng total RNA using a constant-region primer and ProtoScript II reverse transcriptase. Construction of the TCRbeta libraries relied on three nested rounds of multiplex PCR, following a slightly modified ARM-PCR procedure. The first two PCR rounds used multiplex TRBV1-TRBV30 forward primers with a Cbeta reverse primer, each for about 11 cycles. Using fastp trimming at Q25 and MiXCR clonotype assembly, TCRdb reanalyzed the public sequencing data and kept in-frame beta chains. For every CDR3 protein sequence, its rows merge into one entry that carries the most common genes and DNA. The sample profile shows some 190,000 distinct CDR3 sequences; less than 65% of them were found once. Clones ranked in the top ten supply approximately 67% of the sample.

Sequencing was carried out using peripheral blood. The receptors originated from a man aged 40-50 years with primary liver carcinoma and hepatitis B virus infection.

This clonotype came up many times. V usage is TRBV11-2 and J usage is TRBJ1-4, with 10 positions matching TRBD1. The CDR3 extends over 16 amino acids. J was trimmed by 7 bases and V by 5 bases; bases with no gene match: 10. The germline V gene has CDR1 SGHAT and CDR2 FQNNGV. For the CDR3, the DNA is TGTGCCAGCAGCCCCGGGACAGGGGAAGGCACTGAAAAACTGTTTTTT. It encodes CASSPGTGEGTEKLFF.

The chain couples TRBV4-1 to TRBJ1-1; 11 bases fit TRBD1. The CDR3 runs 16 residues. CDR1 and CDR2 from the germline V gene are MGHRA and YSYEKL. J was trimmed by 5 bases and V by 4 bases; bases with no gene match: 9. CDR3 sequence reads: CASSRGQGARGTEAFF. The DNA of the CDR3 is TGCGCCAGCAGCCGTGGACAGGGGGCGAGGGGGACTGAAGCTTTCTTT.

Points on this clonotype: Since a much larger clone is just one base distant, this may be a read error. The chain carries TRBV29-1 and TRBJ1-2; D is uncertain. This CDR3 has 13 amino acids. Deletions cut 4 bases from V and 8 bases from J, with 17 bases between. Germline CDR1 SQVTM, CDR2 ANQGSEA. The DNA of the CDR3 is TGCAGCGTTGGGGTTATATGGGAGGACGGCTACACCTTC. Protein product: CSVGVIWEDGYTF.

This chain connects TRBV28 to TRBJ2-2; TRBD1 matches 7 bases. CDR1 and CDR2 from the germline V gene are MDHEN and SYDVKM. This CDR3 is built from 16 residues. J gave up 6 bases and V 10 bases, and 17 bases lay outside the gene matches. The CDR3 DNA follows: TGTGCCACCAGACAGGGAAGTATTTCTTTAGCCGGGGAGCTGTTTTTT. Its protein product is CATRQGSISLAGELFF.

For this clonotype: One junction end does not reproduce the germline sequence, and a read error may be involved. The chain joins TRBV6-5 to TRBJ2-6, with 7 bases lining up with TRBD1. CDR1 is MNHEY, CDR2 SVGAGI, per germline. This CDR3 is built from 16 residues. The CDR3 protein is CASSYLKGAGTNVLTF. As DNA, the CDR3 is TGTGCCAGCAGTTACCTAAAGGGGGCCGGGACCAACGTTCTGACTTTC.

Comment on this clonotype: A junction boundary mismatches the germline segment, possibly from a read error. The rearrangement joins TRBV29-1 to TRBJ2-1; D might be TRBD1 or TRBD2, each matching 5 bases. The CDR3 spans 12 residues. The V gene's germline CDR1 is SQVTM and CDR2 ANQGSEA. Written as DNA, the CDR3 is TGCACCGTTGACGAGGGGTACAATGATCAGTTCTTC. This sequence encodes CTVDEGYNDQFF.

The gene calls are TRBV6-1 and TRBJ1-4; 12 bases fit TRBD1. Germline CDR1 and CDR2: MNHNS and SASEGT. After removal of 7 bases from V and 7 bases from J, the junction contained 7 bases not matched to a gene. The CDR3 is 15 amino acids. The CDR3 loop reads CASIEGTGGSEKLFF. CDR3 bases: TGTGCCAGCATTGAGGGGACAGGGGGCAGTGAAAAACTGTTTTTT.

The sample holds many counts of this clonotype. J is TRBJ1-2 and V is TRBV29-1; no firm D call. Looked up from germline, CDR1 is SQVTM and CDR2 is ANQGSEA. The ends were cut back, 6 bases at V and 0 bases at J, with 8 bases in the middle. CDR3 length: 12 amino acids. The CDR3 is CSVDSANYGYTF. Written as DNA, the CDR3 is TGCAGCGTCGATTCAGCTAACTATGGCTACACCTTC.

V is TRBV20-1 and J is TRBJ2-7; 12 bases are a match to TRBD2. The CDR3 runs to 14 residues. From germline, CDR1 is DFQATT and CDR2 SNEGSKA (reference sequence). J was trimmed by 2 bases and V by 6 bases; bases with no gene match: 5. This CDR3 is CSASTSGSAYEQYF. The CDR3 nucleotides are TGCAGTGCGTCGACTAGCGGGAGTGCCTACGAGCAGTACTTC.

Comment on this clonotype: The junction does not match germline at one end; this may be a read error. The genes are TRBV7-9 and TRBJ2-5, with D perhaps TRBD1 or TRBD2 (5 bases each). The germline V gene encodes CDR1 SEHNR and CDR2 FQNEAQ (reference sequence). The CDR3 consists of 15 residues. The DNA of the CDR3 is TGTGCCAGCAGCTCTACCCTACGGGACGGCGAGACCCAGTATTTC. Translation gives CASSSTLRDGETQYF. Based on the CDR3 plus reference TRBV7-9 and TRBJ2-5, the full variable domain is DTGVSQNPRHKITKRGQNVTFRCDPISEHNRLYWYRQTLGQGPEFLTYFQNEAQLEKSRLLSDRFSAERPKGSFSTLEIQRTEQGDSAMYLCASSSTLRDGETQYFGPGTRLLVL.

The table lists this clonotype with a few counts. This sequence joins TRBV4-2 and TRBJ1-4; the match to TRBD1 covers 7 bases. Germline-derived CDR1 and CDR2 are LGHNA and YNFKEQ. Trimming removed 2 bases from V and 7 bases from J; junction bases left unmatched: 4. This CDR3 has 14 amino acids. CDR3 region: CASSQRGLGEKLFF. The CDR3 DNA is TGTGCCAGCAGCCAAAGGGGGCTGGGTGAAAAACTGTTTTTT.

In regard to this clonotype: Sequence at one end of the junction differs from germline and may be a read error. CDR3 sequence reads: CASSLVGGSSNEQYF. DNA for the CDR3: TGTGCCAGCAGCTTAGTGGGTGGGAGCTCCAACGAGCAGTACTTC. The rearrangement links TRBV11-2 to TRBJ2-7; D perhaps matches TRBD2 (5 bases). The CDR3 is made up of 15 amino acids. Germline V gene data show CDR1 as SGHAT and CDR2 as FQNNGV.

As to this clonotype: One base away lies a much larger clone, so this may be a sequencing read error. The rearrangement links TRBV11-2 to TRBJ2-5; the D gene is possibly TRBD2 (6 bases). Trimming shortened V by 5 bases and J by 2 bases, and 18 bases separated the two germline ends. CDR3 length equals 16 residues. Germline CDR1 is SGHAT and CDR2 is FQNNGV. Written as DNA, the CDR3 is TGTGCCAGCAGCCCAACGACTAGGCGTGAGCAAGAGACCCAGTACTTC. Translation gives CASSPTTRREQETQYF. Variable domain in full (rest from reference TRBV11-2 and TRBJ2-5): EAGVAQSPRYKIIEKRQSVAFWCNPISGHATLYWYQQILGQGPKLLIQFQNNGVVDDSQLPKDRFSAERLKGVDSTLKIQPAKLEDSAVYLCASSPTTRREQETQYFGPGTRLLVL.

This clonotype was picked up a small number of times. The chain couples TRBV12-3 or TRBV12-4 to TRBJ1-1; 9 bases match TRBD1. Unmatched junction bases numbered 6, after V lost 6 bases and J lost 4 bases. The CDR3 covers 14 residues. CDR3 coding DNA: TGTGCCAGCAGACCCGACAGGGGGTCCACTGAAGCTTTCTTT. Protein product: CASRPDRGSTEAFF.

The J gene is TRBJ1-4, the V gene TRBV2, with D uncertain. Germline V gene sequence: CDR1 SNHLY, CDR2 FYNNEI. V was cut by 11 bases and J by 10 bases, with 11 bases left in between. The CDR3 totals 10 residues. The CDR3 reads CAGTGAKLFF. CDR3 DNA sequence: TGTGCCGGCACCGGCGCAAAACTGTTTTTT.

To note about this clonotype: Compared with germline, one end of the junction differs, possibly owing to a read error. This chain connects TRBV12-3 or TRBV12-4 to TRBJ1-5, with a weak D call TRBD1 (5 bases). The CDR3 runs to 14 residues. In DNA form, the CDR3 reads TGTGCCAGCAGTTTTGTGCAGGGCGAGGGGCCCCACCATTTT. It yields the protein CASSFVQGEGPHHF.

This clonotype was observed many times. V is TRBV12-3 or TRBV12-4 and J is TRBJ1-6; 10 bases are a match to TRBD1. The CDR3 contains 14 residues. With V trimmed by 5 bases and J by 12 bases, 7 bases remained unmatched. This CDR3 is CASSGTGQGIPLHF. DNA of the CDR3: TGTGCCAGCAGTGGGACGGGACAGGGGATACCCCTCCACTTT.

The chain couples TRBV29-1 to TRBJ2-7; 7 bases fit TRBD2. Per the germline V gene, CDR1 is SQVTM and CDR2 is ANQGSEA. V was pared by 3 bases and J by 9 bases, with 11 bases of the junction left unmatched. The CDR3 has 13 residues. The CDR3 region has the DNA TGCAGCGTTGAGGGAGCGGGAAGGGTGGGGCAGTACTTC. This encodes CSVEGAGRVGQYF.

This clonotype has more than one count but fewer than ten. The rearrangement links TRBV29-1 to TRBJ1-1, with 7 bases fitting TRBD1. V lost 5 bases, J lost 1 base, and 7 bases stayed unmatched. CDR3 length: 14 residues. Germline V gives CDR1 SQVTM, CDR2 ANQGSEA. Here the CDR3 DNA reads TGCAGCGTTTTACCGACAGGGAAGAACACTGAAGCTTTCTTT. Amino acids: CSVLPTGKNTEAFF.

This chain uses TRBV6-1 with TRBJ1-1; D remains ambiguous. V lost 2 bases, J lost 0 bases, and 7 bases lay in between. This CDR3 is 14 amino acids long. Looked up from germline, CDR1 is MNHNS and CDR2 is SASEGT. The CDR3 sequence: CASSELAVNTEAFF. CDR3 DNA sequence: TGTGCCAGCAGTGAATTGGCAGTGAACACTGAAGCTTTCTTT.

This clonotype has only a few counts. The chain uses TRBV10-3 and TRBJ2-1; D may be TRBD2 (5 bases). The CDR3 loop spans 14 amino acids. Trimming removed 3 bases from V and 0 bases from J, with 6 bases in between. Germline loops: CDR1 ENHRY, CDR2 SYGVKD. This CDR3 reads CAISEGSSYNEQFF. As DNA, the CDR3 is TGTGCCATCAGTGAAGGGAGCTCCTACAATGAGCAGTTCTTC.

This chain connects TRBV5-5 to TRBJ2-7, with 8 bases lining up with TRBD2. J lost 0 bases, V lost 6 bases, and 14 bases had no gene match. This CDR3 has 17 amino acids. Per the germline V gene, CDR1 is SGHKS and CDR2 is YYEKEE (reference sequence). CDR3 residues: CASKMTSAPSSSYEQYF. As DNA, the CDR3 is TGTGCCAGCAAGATGACTAGCGCTCCTTCTAGCTCCTACGAGCAGTACTTC.

This clonotype was counted a few times. The J gene is TRBJ2-1, the V gene TRBV28, with D perhaps matching TRBD2 (6 bases). Trimming stripped 4 bases from V and 10 bases from J, with 14 bases between. The CDR3 spans 13 residues. Germline V gene lookup returns CDR1 MDHEN and CDR2 SYDVKM. CDR3 in amino acids: CASSSRRATEQFF. The DNA of the CDR3 is TGTGCCAGCAGTTCCAGGAGGGCCACCGAGCAGTTCTTC.

The chain links TRBV6-5 to TRBJ1-3; D call uncertain. The V gene's germline CDR1 is MNHEY and CDR2 SVGAGI. The CDR3 is made up of 13 amino acids. V was shortened by 7 bases and J by 4 bases, with 11 bases between the two germline ends. In DNA, the CDR3 is TGTGCCAGCACCGAATCTAGGGGAAACACCATATATTTT. Translated, it gives CASTESRGNTIYF.

CDR3: CASSPNPGRGTYNEQFF. The CDR3 DNA reads as TGTGCCAGCAGCCCCAACCCCGGGAGAGGGACCTACAATGAGCAGTTCTTC. The chain recombines TRBV7-9 with TRBJ2-1; D possibly corresponds to TRBD2 (6 bases). Deletions cut 5 bases from V and 2 bases from J, with 19 bases between. The CDR3 has 17 residues. Germline V gene lookup returns CDR1 SEHNR and CDR2 FQNEAQ (reference sequence).

CDR3: CASSLSLADTIYF. CDR3 nucleotide sequence: TGCGCCAGCAGCTTGAGCCTCGCGGACACCATATATTTT. V usage is TRBV5-1 and J usage is TRBJ1-3; D unclear. Germline V gene data show CDR1 as SGHRS and CDR2 as YFSETQ. V lost 1 base and J lost 8, with 10 bases in between. The CDR3 consists of 13 residues. Filled out from reference TRBV5-1 and TRBJ1-3, the complete variable domain reads KAGVTQTPRYLIKTRGQQVTLSCSPISGHRSVSWYQQTPGQGLQFLFEYFSETQRNKGNFPGRFSGRQFSNSRSEMNVSTLELGDSALYLCASSLSLADTIYFGEGSWLTVV.

In this sample, this clonotype turned up a few times. The chain joins TRBV12-3 or TRBV12-4 to TRBJ1-2; TRBD1 aligns across 7 bases. The J segment lost 6 bases and the V segment lost 5 bases, leaving 6 bases of the junction unmatched. This CDR3 spans 13 amino acids. The CDR3 reads CASSVDRVHGYTF. The CDR3 nucleotides are TGTGCCAGCAGTGTCGACAGGGTCCATGGCTACACCTTC.

Comments on this clonotype: The junction departs from the called germline gene at one end, perhaps through a read error. J is TRBJ1-5 and V is TRBV6-6; no clear D. The CDR3 spans 14 residues. Germline V CDR1 and CDR2: MNHNY, SVGAGI (reference sequence). The CDR3 spells CVSSGDGSNQPQHF. Written as DNA, the CDR3 is TGTGTCAGCAGTGGGGATGGTAGCAATCAGCCCCAGCATTTT.